Shown below are 8 T cell receptor beta chains from a single sample sequenced in a study of blood T cell repertoires in COVID-19. The repertoire was sequenced with immunoSEQ multiplex PCR; TCRdb's copy has only in-frame clones and lacks some. This repertoire shows approximately 200,000 clones, approximately 86% found once; its top ten account for more than 2%. Material: PBMCs or T cells enriched from blood (not recorded which). The receptors stem from a woman aged 30 to 39 who had recovered from COVID-19.

The chain couples TRBV11-2 to TRBJ1-2; tentative D call: TRBD1 (6 bases). V lost 4 bases to trimming and J lost 8 bases, with 14 bases between them. The germline V gene encodes CDR1 SGHAT and CDR2 FQNNGV. The CDR3 is made up of 13 amino acids. The CDR3 here is CASSSVDSRGYTF. The CDR3 nucleotides read TGTGCCAGCAGCTCCGTGGACAGTCGCGGCTACACCTTC.

V is TRBV6-5 and J is TRBJ1-4; D is ambiguous. CDR1 and CDR2 (germline): MNHEY, SVGAGI. The length of the CDR3 is 13 residues. With 7 bases removed from V and 7 bases from J, the gap between germline ends came to 13 bases. The CDR3 sequence: CASTPGEGEKLFF. CDR3 in DNA: TGTGCCAGCACTCCTGGTGAGGGTGAAAAACTGTTTTTT.

V is TRBV11-3 and J is TRBJ2-7, with a possible D match to TRBD1 (5 bases). The germline V gene encodes CDR1 SGHNT and CDR2 YENEEA. The CDR3 is 12 residues long. The V end was cut by 8 bases, the J end by 0 bases, with 8 bases between. In nucleotides, the CDR3 is TGTGCCAGCGGCGACAGCTCCTACGAGCAGTACTTC. It codes for CASGDSSYEQYF. Full variable domain (outside the CDR3, taken from reference TRBV11-3 and TRBJ2-7): EAGVVQSPRYKIIEKKQPVAFWCNPISGHNTLYWYLQNLGQGPELLIRYENEEAVDDSQLPKDRFSAERLKGVDSTLKIQPAELGDSAVYLCASGDSSYEQYFGPGTRLTVT.

This clone was seen a single time. This rearrangement joins TRBV12-3 or TRBV12-4 to TRBJ2-3; perhaps TRBD1 as D (5 bases). V was shortened by 4 bases and J by 8 bases, with 10 bases between the two germline ends. This CDR3 comprises 12 residues. CDR3 bases: TGTGCCAGCAGTTGGGGCCCCGTTACGCAGTATTTT. Translating it yields CASSWGPVTQYF.

This clone appeared many times. The CDR3 is CASSQLGQGDQPQHF. As DNA, the CDR3 is TGTGCCAGCAGCCAACTGGGACAGGGAGATCAGCCCCAGCATTTT. The V call is TRBV4-2, the J call TRBJ1-5; 9 bases fit TRBD1. The CDR3 length is 15 residues. Germline CDR1 LGHNA, CDR2 YNFKEQ. The V segment lost 2 bases and the J segment 5 bases; nucleotides outside the gene matches: 4.

The CDR3 nucleotides are TGTGCCAGCAGGCCCGACGGGACTAGATTAGCCAAAAACATTCAGTACTTC. Translation: CASRPDGTRLAKNIQYF. The chain has TRBV28 and TRBJ2-4; 8 bases fit TRBD2. This CDR3 contains 17 residues. After removal of 6 bases from V and 0 bases from J, the junction contained 10 bases not matched to a gene. The V gene's germline CDR1 is MDHEN and CDR2 SYDVKM.

The chain employs TRBV6-4 and TRBJ1-2; 8 bases fit TRBD1. After removal of 2 bases from V and 9 bases from J, the junction contained 11 bases not matched to a gene. The CDR3 is made up of 15 amino acids. Germline values: CDR1 MRHNA, CDR2 SNTAGT. CDR3 bases: TGTGCCAGCAGTGACGGGACAGGCGTTCCATCTAGCTACACCTTC. It specifies CASSDGTGVPSSYTF.

This chain connects TRBV7-6 to TRBJ2-1, with D possibly TRBD2 on 5 matching bases. This CDR3 has 16 amino acids. Looked up from germline, CDR1 is SGHVS and CDR2 is FNYEAQ. Trimming left V 4 bases short and J 2 bases short, with 15 bases between. The CDR3 loop is CASSSRTVGAYNEQFF. The CDR3, as DNA: TGTGCCAGCAGCTCCCGGACTGTGGGAGCCTACAATGAGCAGTTCTTC.